This T cell receptor beta chain was sequenced for a study of human T cells and chemical hapten exposure (dated by TCRdb to 2020 to 2022). About the investigation overall: For sensitization, 2% DPC in acetone was applied to a 2 cm by 2 cm area of upper inner arm skin. Weekly therapeutic DPC doses were additionally applied to the scalp of patients throughout the roughly 22-week study period. Patch testing was performed on the upper back with Finn chambers containing 0.01% DPC, and the patch tests were scored after 6 days according to International Contact Dermatitis Research Group standards. Most of the patients in the cohort were female, and the cohort covered alopecia areata with under or over 50% scalp involvement, alopecia totalis and alopecia universalis. Libraries were pooled for sequencing, and per-sample TCR yields varied mainly because of small differences in library volumes within the pool. In alopecia patients, the study followed how the peripheral blood TCR repertoire changed in vivo over primary and secondary sensitization to diphenylcyclopropenone (DPC), a hapten. Blood was sampled from patients pre-sensitization (week 0) and at 2, 6 and about 24 weeks after DPC sensitization. Blood for TCR sequencing was provided by twenty-nine alopecia patients at one to four time points (pre-sensitization, 2, 6 and 24 weeks). The research as a whole found: Because every patient had alopecia, a presumed autoimmune disease, the patients' immune response might differ from that of healthy individuals. The number of TCRs above 1 in 1000 frequency did not change with DPC sensitization; there was no evidence of global repertoire structure alterations. Significantly more large CDR3 similarity clusters were formed by expanded TCRs than by pre-sensitization or healthy control sets, consistent with antigen-driven responses. Patch test score correlated positively with the number of PT1 expanded TCRs, reaching significance at thresholds 8, 16 and 32 but not at 4. After repeated subsampling, the strength of the expansion versus patch-test correlation and the threshold at which it became significant changed.

The library was made by RACE. TCRdb shows the sequencer as NextSeq 500. During library preparation, unique molecular identifiers were attached to individual cDNA molecules so that TCRs could be counted in a quantitative, reproducible way. Both TCR alpha and TCR beta chains were sequenced from each blood RNA sample. In the authors' own workflow: A median of roughly 99,000 TCRs per sample was observed, with a range of about 23,224 to 690,600. The Decombinator software suite was used to annotate the V, J and CDR3 of the TCR reads. Every sample was subsampled to the same number of TCRs (28,000) for the PS versus PT1 abundance plots. Expanded TCRs were defined as absent before sensitization and observed at least eight times at the 2-week time point. In-frame beta chains were kept once TCRdb had trimmed the public reads at Q25 with fastp and called clones with MiXCR. Rows with one shared CDR3 protein collapse into an entry with the most common genes and DNA. The V and J calls were determined by TCRdb, not by the authors. The sample records some 360,000 distinct CDR3 sequences, approximately 5% of which are singletons. Just over 2.5% of the sample comes from the top ten.

V is pared back by 0 bases and J by 1 base, with 19 bases lying between the germline termini. The germline V gene specifies SGHRS as CDR1 and YFSETQ as CDR2. Spanning cysteine to phenylalanine, the CDR3 consists of 18 amino acids. The sequence is cut down to CDR3 DNA, 54 bases in frame from base 1. Note on this clonotype: There is no known antigen for this receptor. Base-call qualities are not available, and no considerably larger clone is one nucleotide away.

Read against the paper, the sample's time point label means: pre-sensitization, week 0. The intended sense of this specimen's treatment or condition label: therapeutic diphenylcyclopropenone sensitization with weekly scalp DPC. At each patch-test visit, blood was drawn before the patch test was applied. Patients were considered eligible if aged 18 to 70, diagnosed with alopecia and deemed suitable for DPC therapy, and patients were excluded if pregnant. Total RNA was extracted from unfractionated whole blood that had been collected in Tempus Blood RNA tubes. The sequencing used whole blood, collected in connection with sensitization to the hapten diphenylcyclopropenone (DPC). The sequence came from a woman aged 50 to 65 with alopecia areata. Some clones in this sample may be carry-over from other donors' samples. Here the chain combines TRBV5-1 and TRBJ1-1; the D gene is perhaps TRBD1, from 6 matching bases. The base sequence is TGCGCCAGCAGCTTGGACCCGGGAACAGGGATCGAGAACACTGAAGCTTTCTTT. This yields the protein CASSLDPGTGIENTEAFF.